A selection of T cell receptor beta chains follows, all from one sample in a study of CD8+ T cells in alopecia areata. The assay was immunoSEQ multiplex PCR, and TCRdb's table has in-frame clones only and misses some. The table records about 74,000 clones, approximately 29% of them present only once. The sample in question was CD8+ T cells sorted from blood, obtained at week 4, from a patient treated with tofacitinib. Receptors were obtained from a human donor with alopecia areata. CDR3s include the opening cysteine and the closing phenylalanine or tryptophan. A D gene is named only where the DNA matches it firmly. Expanded clones are given a class, and other clones once, few, many or no size at all.

D | size | J | V | DNA | CDR3
NA | few | TRBJ1-1 | TRBV25-1 | TGTGCCAGCAGTAGAGGTGGTACTGAAGCTTTCTTT | CASSRGGTEAFF
NA | few | TRBJ2-3 | TRBV4-1 | TGCGCCAGCAGCCAAGAAAGCCCCACAGATACGCAGTATTTT | CASSQESPTDTQYF
NA | NA | TRBJ1-5 | TRBV7-2 | TGTGCCAGCAGTCCCAATATGAGAAGCAATCAGCCCCAGCATTTT | CASSPNMRSNQPQHF
NA | few | TRBJ1-3 | TRBV25-1 | TGTGCCACCACAGATCTTGGAAACACCATATATTTT | CATTDLGNTIYF
NA | NA | TRBJ2-2 | TRBV29-1 | TGCAGCGCCGTGGGAGCGAACACCGGGGAGCTGTTTTTT | CSAVGANTGELFF
NA | NA | TRBJ2-1 | TRBV29-1 | TGCAGCGTCCCGCGTAGGGGGGAGCAGTTCTTC | CSVPRRGEQFF
NA | NA | TRBJ2-1 | TRBV5-1 | TGCGCCAGCAGCTTGACAGAGAATGAGCAGTTCTTC | CASSLTENEQFF
NA | few | TRBJ2-7 | TRBV29-1 | TGCAGCGTAGCGGGTTCTTCCTACGAGCAGTACTTC | CSVAGSSYEQYF
NA | many | TRBJ2-1 | TRBV7-9 | TGTGCCAGCAGCTTGGGGGAAACCTACAATGAGCAGTTCTTC | CASSLGETYNEQFF
NA | NA | TRBJ2-3 | TRBV29-1 | TGCAGCGTTGAAGATTCAGAGGAGCTCGGCACAGATACGCAGTATTTT | CSVEDSEELGTDTQYF
TRBD1 | few | TRBJ2-5 | TRBV13 | TGTGCCAGCAGCCGGGACAGGGGCCGAGAGACCCAGTACTTC | CASSRDRGRETQYF
NA | NA | TRBJ2-2 | TRBV7-9 | TGTGCCAGCAGCTTCTCGGCCGGGGAGCTGTTTTTT | CASSFSAGELFF
TRBD2 | once | TRBJ2-5 | TRBV29-1 | TGCAGCGTGGGACTAGCGGGAGGTCAGAGGGAGACCCAGTACTTC | CSVGLAGGQRETQYF
NA | NA | TRBJ2-7 | TRBV30 | TGTGCCTGGAGTGCCGTTAACTACGAGCAGTACTTC | CAWSAVNYEQYF
NA | NA | TRBJ2-7 | TRBV7-9 | TGTGCCAGCAGCTTCCGGGACACGAGCTCCTACGAGCAGTACTTC | CASSFRDTSSYEQYF
NA | few | TRBJ2-3 | TRBV29-1 | TGCAGCGTTGCCGACCCGAGCACAGATACGCAGTATTTT | CSVADPSTDTQYF
NA | few | TRBJ2-4 | TRBV27 | TGTGCCAGCAGCCAGGGCCCTAAAAACATTCAGTACTTC | CASSQGPKNIQYF
NA | once | TRBJ2-1 | TRBV7-9 | TGTGCCAGCAGCCTGTCAGGAGTACGGAATGAGCAGTTCTTC | CASSLSGVRNEQFF
NA | few | TRBJ1-2 | TRBV27 | TGTGCCAGCGCCAGAATCCGGGGACACGCCTATGGCTACACCTTC | CASARIRGHAYGYTF
NA | few | TRBJ1-2 | TRBV9 | TGTGCCAGCAGCGGTGGAGGGTCGAACTATGGCTACACCTTC | CASSGGGSNYGYTF
NA | few | TRBJ2-7 | TRBV6-5 | TGTGCCAGCAGTTACGGTAGCGGATTCACCTACGAGCAGTACTTC | CASSYGSGFTYEQYF
TRBD2 | many | TRBJ2-1 | TRBV6-6 | TGTGCCAGCAGTTCCGCGGGAGAGTCCGATGAGCAGTTCTTC | CASSSAGESDEQFF
NA | NA | TRBJ2-1 | TRBV27 | TGTGCCAGCAGTCCGGGACTTGGCTGGAATGAGCAGTTCTTC | CASSPGLGWNEQFF
TRBD1 | NA | TRBJ1-2 | TRBV23-1 | TGCGCGTCAGCTGCGGACAGGGGGTATGGCTACACCTTC | CASAADRGYGYTF
NA | NA | TRBJ1-1 | TRBV28 | TGTGCCAGCACCCTCTATGGGGGACCAGAAGGGACTGAAGCTTTCTTT | CASTLYGGPEGTEAFF
TRBD2 | NA | TRBJ2-7 | TRBV5-4 | TGTGCCAGCAGCTACGCGGGAGGCAAGTACGAGCAGTACTTC | CASSYAGGKYEQYF
NA | NA | TRBJ1-4 | TRBV30 | TGTGCCTGGATTATCCGGGCTATTGAAAAACTGTTTTTT | CAWIIRAIEKLFF
TRBD1 | few | TRBJ2-1 | TRBV2 | TGTGCCAGCAGAACTACCGGGACAGGGGGTTACAATGAGCAGTTCTTC | CASRTTGTGGYNEQFF
NA | NA | TRBJ2-3 | TRBV29-1 | TGCAGCGTTGAGGGGCCAAGGGGTGCAGATACGCAGTATTTT | CSVEGPRGADTQYF
TRBD1 | NA | TRBJ2-2 | TRBV29-1 | TGCAGCGCTACAGGACAGGGGGCCACCGGGGAGCTGTTTTTT | CSATGQGATGELFF
NA | NA | TRBJ2-1 | TRBV9 | TGTGCCAGCAGCACAGGTGAATCCTACAATGAGCAGTTCTTC | CASSTGESYNEQFF
NA | NA | TRBJ2-7 | TRBV29-1 | TGCAGCGTTGAAGATAACGAGCAGTACTTC | CSVEDNEQYF
TRBD2 | many | TRBJ2-3 | TRBV2 | TGTGCCAGCGGTAGCGGGAGAGGTTATGCAGATACGCAGTATTTT | CASGSGRGYADTQYF
TRBD1 | NA | TRBJ2-3 | TRBV4-3 | TGCGCCAGCAGCCAACCAGTCCAGGGGGCTCCAGATACGCAGTATTTT | CASSQPVQGAPDTQYF
NA | NA | TRBJ2-2 | TRBV4-1 | TGCGCCAGCAGCGAGGACTTAGGGGCAGAAAACACCGGGGAGCTGTTTTTT | CASSEDLGAENTGELFF
TRBD2 | NA | TRBJ2-3 | TRBV30 | TGTGCCTGGGATCTAGCGGGAGTTGCGGATACGCAGTATTTT | CAWDLAGVADTQYF
TRBD2 | few | TRBJ2-2 | TRBV4-1 | TGCGCCAGCAGCCAAGTATCACCCTGGACTAGCGGGAGACCCCGGACCGGGGAGCTGTTTTTT | CASSQVSPWTSGRPRTGELFF
NA | NA | TRBJ2-7 | TRBV29-1 | TGCAGCGTCTGGGGGCACAGCGGGCTCGGCGAGCAGTACTTC | CSVWGHSGLGEQYF
NA | NA | TRBJ1-2 | TRBV29-1 | TGCAGCGTTGAAGATCCCAACCTCGGCCAGGAGGACTATGGCTACACCTTC | CSVEDPNLGQEDYGYTF
NA | NA | TRBJ1-2 | TRBV29-1 | TGCAGCGTTGAGGAGGGTCATAACTATGGCTACACCTTC | CSVEEGHNYGYTF
NA | NA | TRBJ2-1 | TRBV30 | TGTGCCTGGAGGACCATAGCGGCTGAGCAGTTCTTC | CAWRTIAAEQFF
NA | NA | TRBJ2-5 | TRBV15 | TGTGCCACCAGCAGAGGACCCCCGTTCCAAGAGACCCAGTACTTC | CATSRGPPFQETQYF
NA | NA | TRBJ2-1 | TRBV7-2 | TGTGCCAGCAGCTTAGTCCAGGGTGGACGGGAGCAGTTCTTC | CASSLVQGGREQFF
NA | NA | TRBJ2-7 | TRBV4-1 | TGCGCCAGCAGCGAGGCCCCGACAGAAACCTACGAGCAGTACTTC | CASSEAPTETYEQYF
NA | NA | TRBJ2-7 | TRBV6-1 | TGTGCCAGCAGCCACCGGGACACCTACGAGCAGTACTTC | CASSHRDTYEQYF
TRBD2 | few | TRBJ2-4 | TRBV11-2 | TGTGCCAGCGGGGGACTAGCGGGAGGCTGGTACTTC | CASGGLAGGWYF
NA | NA | TRBJ1-1 | TRBV30 | TGTGCCTCATATAAAGGGACCACTGAAGCTTTCTTT | CASYKGTTEAFF
NA | few | TRBJ2-1 | TRBV29-1 | TGCAGCGTTGAAGTCCGGGTCAACTCCTTTAGCAATGAGCAGTTCTTC | CSVEVRVNSFSNEQFF
NA | NA | TRBJ1-2 | TRBV29-1 | TGCAGCGTTGGTGAGAACTATGGCTACACCTTC | CSVGENYGYTF
TRBD2 | few | TRBJ2-1 | TRBV29-1 | TGCAGCGTAGAGCGGGAGGCAGGTTACAATGAGCAGTTCTTC | CSVEREAGYNEQFF
NA | few | TRBJ2-2 | TRBV19 | TGTGCCAGTAGTACCAATAAGAGGGAGCTGTTTTTT | CASSTNKRELFF
NA | few | TRBJ1-2 | TRBV15 | TGTGCCACCAGCCGGAGGGGGGGCGGGGATGGCTACACCTTC | CATSRRGGGDGYTF
NA | many | TRBJ2-7 | TRBV11-2 | TGTGCCAGCAGCATTAACGGGGACGAGCAGTACTTC | CASSINGDEQYF
NA | NA | TRBJ2-5 | TRBV5-4 | TGTGCCAGCAGCCTCCCAGAGTTTTCAAGAGAGACCCAGTACTTC | CASSLPEFSRETQYF
TRBD2 | NA | TRBJ2-5 | TRBV29-1 | TGCAGCGTTGAAAGACCGACTAGCGGGAGGGTCCAAGAGACCCAGTACTTC | CSVERPTSGRVQETQYF
NA | few | TRBJ1-1 | TRBV29-1 | TGCAGCGTTGATAGGGGCGGGGGGACTGAAGCTTTCTTT | CSVDRGGGTEAFF
NA | few | TRBJ2-7 | TRBV21-1 | TGTGCCACCGTGACGACAGGGACTTTCTCCTACGAGCAGTACTTC | CATVTTGTFSYEQYF